This T cell receptor beta chain was identified during a study of T cells after yellow fever vaccination (dated by TCRdb to about 2019). At the level of the whole study: Libraries from fractions with low cell numbers were prepared with the SMART-Seq v4 Ultra Low Input RNA kit. Bulk TCR alpha and beta repertoires were sequenced longitudinally to track T-cell clones before and after primary and booster YFV17D yellow fever vaccination. The cohort comprised two healthy male donors, one aged 18 to 30 and one aged 30 to 40 years. Blood samples were taken at several timepoints before and after primary and secondary immunization, and bulk PBMC replicates and cell subsets were isolated.

This clonotype has only a few counts. Its antigen remains unidentified. Per-base qualities were not stored, and no clone one base away is much larger. Synthesis of TCR cDNA relied on 5'RACE template switching, a step that introduced a universal primer site along with unique molecular identifiers. cDNA synthesis was primed from both the TCR alpha and TCR beta constant segments. Library amplification involved two PCR steps, and the second step added sample barcodes and sequencing adapters. Sequencing of libraries was performed on Illumina HiSeq 2500 (2x100 bp) or NovaSeq (2x150 bp). Per the original workflow: Reads were demultiplexed and collapsed into UMI consensus sequences with MIGEC, and V(D)J alignment was performed with MiXCR. Vaccine-responding clonotypes were defined with edgeR using replicate PBMC samples, requiring FDR below 0.01 and a log2 fold change above 5 up to day 15. CD4 or CD8 identity was assigned to each bulk clonotype according to whether the clonotype was present at higher abundance in the sequenced CD4 repertoire or the sequenced CD8 repertoire. TCRdb reran the public reads through fastp at Q25 and MiXCR, keeping productive beta chains. All rows with the same CDR3 protein become a single entry with the most common DNA and genes. The authors' filters were not applied to this entry. Across this sample there are a few hundred thousand distinct CDR3 sequences, with about 7% seen only once. The ten largest clones capture roughly 1% of the sample.

The paper as a whole reports these results and caveats: A small fraction of clonotypes appeared in both the CD4 and CD8 compartments, likely as a result of convergent recombination. After the booster, most clones that had expanded after primary vaccination were detected again (approximately 95% of CD4 and 88% of CD8), suggesting broad maintenance of memory. The study included only a couple of donors, which limits how far the findings can be generalized. Because abundant contaminating clonotypes from the bulk population could be contained in FACS-sorted repertoires, computational filtering was required. Compared with the primary T-cell response, the secondary T-cell response was weaker but faster, peaking on day 5 rather than day 15.

The sample's treatment or condition label is to be understood as: live attenuated yellow fever vaccine strain. A standard Ficoll-Paque protocol was used to isolate PBMCs from peripheral blood. CD4 and CD8 T-cell fractions were isolated with Dynabeads CD4 and CD8 positive selection kits. RNA was extracted with TriZol from bulk PBMCs, CD4 and CD8 fractions, and dextramer-positive and dextramer-negative fractions. The CDR3 runs 12 amino acids, cysteine and phenylalanine included. The read is trimmed to its CDR3 DNA, 36 bases read in frame from base 1. The trim is 4 bases for V and 9 bases for J, with a gap of 10 bases between the germline ends. CDR1 and CDR2, per the germline V gene, are ENHRY and SYGVKD.

This chain joins TRBV10-3 to TRBJ2-1, with no confident D gene call. The clonotype was recovered from a man aged 25-45 years who received the YFV17D yellow fever vaccine. The sequenced sample was CD4+ T cells sorted from PBMCs, obtained on the day of the yellow fever booster vaccination. The nucleotides are TGTGCCATCAGTGGGCCAGAAGCTGAGCAGTTCTTC. This translates into CAISGPEAEQFF.